This T cell receptor (beta chain) was observed in a study of Graves' ophthalmopathy and Graves' hyperthyroidism. There are a few counts of this clonotype. Between the trimmed V and J ends, which lost 7 bases and 2 bases, there was a span of 12 bases. The CDR3 has 13 amino acids. Germline V gene lookup returns CDR1 LNHDA and CDR2 SQIVND (reference sequence). Transcripts of RNA were the source for amplifying TCR beta CDR3 regions. After a first-round RT-PCR with HTBI primers, a second-round multiplex PCR was run. TCRdb independently ran MiXCR on the multiplex PCR reads; one entry per CDR3 protein. This sample carries over a million distinct CDR3 sequences, about 36% of them seen once, and the ten largest clones take over 8.5%.

What was sequenced was peripheral blood or thyroid tissue (not recorded which). The V and J genes are TRBV19 and TRBJ2-7; TRBD1 is a possible D gene (5 bases). The receptor's source is an adult man with Graves' hyperthyroidism. The chain's CDR3 is CASTTDSAYEQYF. The DNA for the CDR3 is TGTGCCAGTACAACCGACAGTGCCTACGAGCAGTACTTC.